The table lists the clone carrying this TCR beta chain with a few counts. For every donor, a draw yielded 9.5 to 10 milliliters of peripheral blood. This sample stems from a study of blood T cells in healthy people across ages. Overall study: Through template switching, about one barcoded beta molecule was captured per two T cells, as measured in model experiments.

Then a second PCR, running about 6 to 11 cycles, was carried out with a sample-barcoded 5' primer and a J-beta primer mix. With 12 random nucleotides, a template-switch adaptor tagged each individual cDNA molecule. CDR3-containing paired-end reads numbered at least 2.5 million in each sample. Via MiXCR, TCRdb re-called the 5' RACE reads, giving one row per CDR3 protein. The repertoire holds 1.5 million to 2 million distinct CDR3 sequences, with around half as singletons. This CDR3 has 14 residues. The trim removed 2 bases at V and 3 bases at J, leaving 1 base unmatched. CDR1 LGHNA and CDR2 YNFKEQ come from the germline V gene.

The chain employs TRBV4-2 and TRBJ1-2, with 9 nucleotides matching TRBD1. Sequencing was carried out using blood. The TCR was taken from a woman aged 40 to 50 in good health. DNA of the CDR3: TGTGCCAGCAGCCAAACAGGGGGCTACTATGGCTACACCTTC. Amino acid sequence: CASSQTGGYYGYTF.